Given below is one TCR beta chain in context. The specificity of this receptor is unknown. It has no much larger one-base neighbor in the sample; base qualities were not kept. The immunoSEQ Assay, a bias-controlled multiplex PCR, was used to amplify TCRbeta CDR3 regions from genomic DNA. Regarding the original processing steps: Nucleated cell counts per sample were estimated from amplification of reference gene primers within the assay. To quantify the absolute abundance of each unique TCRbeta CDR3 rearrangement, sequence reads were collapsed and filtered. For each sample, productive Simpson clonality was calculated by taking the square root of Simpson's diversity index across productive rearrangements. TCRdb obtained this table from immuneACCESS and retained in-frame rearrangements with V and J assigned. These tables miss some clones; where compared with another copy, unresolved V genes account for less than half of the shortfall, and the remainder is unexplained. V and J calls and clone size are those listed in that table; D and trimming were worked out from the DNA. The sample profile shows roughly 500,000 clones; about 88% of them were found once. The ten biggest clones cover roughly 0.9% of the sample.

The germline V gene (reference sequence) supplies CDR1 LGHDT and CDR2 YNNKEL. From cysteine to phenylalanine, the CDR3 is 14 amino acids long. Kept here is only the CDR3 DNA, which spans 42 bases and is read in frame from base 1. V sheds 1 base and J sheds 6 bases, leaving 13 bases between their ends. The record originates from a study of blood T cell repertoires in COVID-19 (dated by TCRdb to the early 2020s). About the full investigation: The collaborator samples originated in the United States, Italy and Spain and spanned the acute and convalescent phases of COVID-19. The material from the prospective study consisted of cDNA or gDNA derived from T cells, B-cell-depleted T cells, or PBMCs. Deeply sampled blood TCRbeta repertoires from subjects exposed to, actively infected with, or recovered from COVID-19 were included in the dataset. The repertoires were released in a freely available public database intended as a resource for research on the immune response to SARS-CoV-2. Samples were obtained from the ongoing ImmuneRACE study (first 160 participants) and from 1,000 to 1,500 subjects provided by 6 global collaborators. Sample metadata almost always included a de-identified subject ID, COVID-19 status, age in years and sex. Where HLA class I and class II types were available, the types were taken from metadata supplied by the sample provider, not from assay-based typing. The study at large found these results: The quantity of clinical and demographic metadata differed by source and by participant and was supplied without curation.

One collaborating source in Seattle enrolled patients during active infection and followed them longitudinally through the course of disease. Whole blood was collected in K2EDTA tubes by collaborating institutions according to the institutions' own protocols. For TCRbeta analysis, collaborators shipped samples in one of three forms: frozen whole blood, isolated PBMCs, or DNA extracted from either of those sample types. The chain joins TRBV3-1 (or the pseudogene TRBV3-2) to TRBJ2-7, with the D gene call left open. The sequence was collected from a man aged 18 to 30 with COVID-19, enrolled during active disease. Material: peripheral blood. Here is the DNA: TGTGCCAGCAGCCAAGCCTCACCGTCCAGCGAGCAGTACTTC. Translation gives CASSQASPSSEQYF.